Listed here are 25 T cell receptor beta chains from one sample, sequenced in a study of T cell responses to AZD1222 COVID-19 vaccine. The method was immunoSEQ multiplex PCR; TCRdb's version includes in-frame clones alone and lacks a portion of them. The top ten hold approximately 4% of the sample, which has 90,000 to 120,000 clones, roughly nine tenths seen once. Sequences were derived from peripheral blood, sampled on day 0 of AZD1222 vaccination. All receptors derive from an adult in good health.

The chain joins TRBV4-2 to TRBJ2-1, with D perhaps matching TRBD2 (6 bases). V lost 1 base, J lost 2 bases, and 9 bases lay in between. The CDR3 has 15 amino acids. The germline gives CDR1 LGHNA, CDR2 YNFKEQ. CDR3 nucleotides: TGTGCCAGCAGCCAAGGACTAGAAGCCTACAATGAGCAGTTCTTC. It codes for CASSQGLEAYNEQFF.

Only one count was recorded for this clone. The V and J genes are TRBV7-2 and TRBJ1-4; 9 bases fit TRBD1. Germline V lookup: CDR1 SGHTA, CDR2 FQGNSA. CDR3 length equals 16 residues. J lost 8 bases, V lost 1 base, and 8 bases had no gene match. CDR3 region: CASSLGVQGAGEKLFF. Here the CDR3 DNA reads TGTGCCAGCAGCTTAGGGGTACAGGGGGCAGGAGAAAAACTGTTTTTT. Full variable domain (rest looked up from reference TRBV7-2 and TRBJ1-4): GAGVSQSPSNKVTEKGKDVELRCDPISGHTALYWYRQSLGQGLEFLIYFQGNSAPDKSGLPSDRFSAERTGGSVSTLTIQRTQQEDSAVYLCASSLGVQGAGEKLFFGSGTQLSVL.

The chain links TRBV10-3 to TRBJ1-6; perhaps TRBD1 as D (6 bases). V gave up 2 bases and J gave up 4 bases, with 12 bases separating them. Germline CDR1 reads ENHRY; CDR2 reads SYGVKD. The length of the CDR3 is 16 residues. The CDR3 DNA is TGTGCCATCAGTGAGCGAATCGGACAGTATAATTCACCCCTCCACTTT. It yields the protein CAISERIGQYNSPLHF.

The chain recombines TRBV11-2 with TRBJ1-1; unclear D gene. The V end lost 0 bases, the J end lost 1 base, and 12 bases lay between the germline ends. CDR1 is SGHAT, CDR2 FQNNGV, per germline. This CDR3 has 16 amino acids. In nucleotides, the CDR3 is TGTGCCAGCAGCTTAGATCCAGGTCGCTCGAACACTGAAGCTTTCTTT. It codes for CASSLDPGRSNTEAFF.

The chain employs TRBV6-2 or TRBV6-3 and TRBJ2-7, with TRBD2 matching over 8 bases. The CDR3 sequence is 14 residues long. V trimming: 6 bases; J trimming: 3 bases; junction bases outside the gene matches: 7. Germline CDR1 is MNHEY and CDR2 is SVGEGT. The DNA for the CDR3 is TGTGCCAGCAGCACCAGCGGGAGCAACTACGAGCAGTACTTC. As protein: CASSTSGSNYEQYF.

This rearrangement joins TRBV30 to TRBJ2-7; TRBD2 matches 14 bases. From germline, CDR1 is GTSNPN and CDR2 SVGIG (reference sequence). This CDR3 is built from 20 residues. J gave up 4 bases and V 0 bases, and 17 bases lay outside the gene matches. The CDR3 sequence is CAWSVHRPGGLAGVGYEQYF. The CDR3 nucleotides are TGTGCCTGGAGTGTACATCGCCCAGGGGGACTAGCGGGAGTTGGGTACGAGCAGTACTTC.

The chain joins TRBV2 to TRBJ1-4; D perhaps matches TRBD1 (5 bases). V was shortened by 4 bases and J by 0 bases, with 6 bases between the two germline ends. CDR3 size: 14 residues. Germline V gives CDR1 SNHLY, CDR2 FYNNEI. CDR3 amino acids: CASSGGTTNEKLFF. The CDR3 region has the DNA TGTGCCAGCAGTGGGGGGACAACTAATGAAAAACTGTTTTTT.

V usage is TRBV28 and J usage is TRBJ1-2, with 7 bases fitting TRBD1. Germline V lookup: CDR1 MDHEN, CDR2 SYDVKM. Germline trimming cut 6 bases from V and 4 bases from J; bases unmatched to any gene: 8. The length of the CDR3 is 14 residues. The CDR3 coding sequence is TGTGCCAGCAGGACGGGAGGACAGGTCTATGGCTACACCTTC. The encoded protein is CASRTGGQVYGYTF.

V and J are TRBV5-6 and TRBJ2-1, with TRBD2 as a possible D gene (5 bases). Germline CDR1 reads SGHDT; CDR2 reads YYEEEE. CDR3 length: 15 residues. V lost 3 bases and J 11 bases, leaving 21 bases between the germline ends. CDR3 sequence: CASSSGRRLMSKQFF. The CDR3 DNA reads TGTGCCAGCAGCTCGGGAAGGCGCTTGATGTCTAAGCAGTTCTTC.

The J gene is TRBJ2-7, the V gene TRBV7-8, with D perhaps being TRBD1 or TRBD2 (5 bases each). The CDR3 spans 13 residues. V was shortened by 3 bases and J by 1 base, with 7 bases between the two germline ends. CDR1 SGHVS and CDR2 FQNEAQ come from the germline V gene. The CDR3 is CASSLGESYEQYF. The CDR3 DNA sequence: TGTGCCAGCAGCTTGGGGGAGTCCTACGAGCAGTACTTC.

This clone was detected only once. The V and J genes are TRBV25-1 and TRBJ2-5, with D tentatively TRBD2 (6 bases). Germline CDR1 and CDR2: MGHDK and SYGVNS. This CDR3 spans 15 amino acids. V was trimmed by 5 bases and J by 10 bases, leaving 23 bases between them. The CDR3 DNA reads TGTGCCAGCAGTCCAACGGGACTCTCAAGAGAGGACCAGTACTTC. Its protein product is CASSPTGLSREDQYF.

The CDR3, as DNA: TGTGCCAGCAGCTTGGAACAGGGGGCATTTTCGAATGAGCAGTTCTTC. Protein product: CASSLEQGAFSNEQFF. The chain combines TRBV11-3 with TRBJ2-1, with TRBD1 matching over 9 bases. The CDR3 covers 16 residues. CDR1 is SGHNT and CDR2 is YENEEA in the germline V gene. The ends lost 3 bases at V and 7 bases at J; junction bases unmatched: 10. The full variable domain, completed using reference TRBV11-3 and TRBJ2-1, is EAGVVQSPRYKIIEKKQPVAFWCNPISGHNTLYWYLQNLGQGPELLIRYENEEAVDDSQLPKDRFSAERLKGVDSTLKIQPAELGDSAVYLCASSLEQGAFSNEQFFGPGTRLTVL.

The rearrangement joins TRBV4-2 to TRBJ2-6, with unresolved D. The CDR3 covers 17 residues. Between the trimmed V and J ends, which lost 2 bases and 0 bases, there was a span of 11 bases. Germline V gene sequence: CDR1 LGHNA, CDR2 YNFKEQ. Here the CDR3 DNA reads TGTGCCAGCAGCCAAAAGAGCTCGTCCTCTGGGGCCAACGTCCTGACTTTC. This codes for CASSQKSSSSGANVLTF.

The chain employs TRBV10-3 and TRBJ1-1; D is undetermined. Germline V CDR1 and CDR2: ENHRY, SYGVKD. The CDR3 runs to 14 residues. Trimming removed 7 bases from V and 3 bases from J, with 15 bases in between. The CDR3 protein is CAITEWGSDTEAFF. In DNA form, the CDR3 reads TGTGCCATCACCGAGTGGGGTTCTGACACTGAAGCTTTCTTT.

The CDR3: CASSPKETGNYGYTF. The DNA of the CDR3 is TGTGCCAGTAGTCCCAAGGAGACAGGGAACTATGGCTACACCTTC. The chain combines TRBV19 with TRBJ1-2; 7 bases line up with TRBD1. CDR3 size: 15 residues. The germline gives CDR1 LNHDA, CDR2 SQIVND (reference sequence). Losses at the gene ends were 5 bases for V and 2 bases for J; bases not matched to a gene: 8.

CDR3: CASSVSHIRYGQPDGYTF. CDR3 nucleotide sequence: TGTGCCAGCAGCGTATCCCATATACGTTACGGACAGCCGGATGGCTACACCTTC. The chain joins TRBV9 to TRBJ1-2; D may be TRBD1 (6 bases). CDR1 is SGDLS and CDR2 is YYNGEE in the germline V gene. There are 18 residues in the CDR3. V was cut by 1 base and J by 6 bases, with 25 bases left in between. Full variable domain (missing parts from reference TRBV9 and TRBJ1-2): DSGVTQTPKHLITATGQRVTLRCSPRSGDLSVYWYQQSLDQGLQFLIQYYNGEERAKGNILERFSAQQFPDLHSELNLSSLELGDSALYFCASSVSHIRYGQPDGYTFGSGTRLTVV.

The chain has TRBV11-2 and TRBJ1-5, with D unclear. Trimming left V 5 bases short and J 1 base short, with 15 bases between. Germline CDR1 is SGHAT and CDR2 is FQNNGV. The CDR3 covers 16 residues. The CDR3 loop is CASSPRGGLSNQPQHF. CDR3 DNA: TGTGCCAGCAGCCCGCGGGGTGGGTTAAGCAATCAGCCCCAGCATTTT.

Only one count was recorded for this clone. V gene TRBV4-1 combines with J gene TRBJ2-3; 7 positions agree with TRBD2. Germline CDR1 and CDR2: MGHRA and YSYEKL. The CDR3 runs to 16 residues. With 1 base clipped from V and 5 bases from J, the junction kept 9 bases outside the gene matches. The CDR3 nucleotides are TGCGCCAGCAGCCAAGTTCCTAGCGGAGGAGAAGATACGCAGTATTTT. Protein: CASSQVPSGGEDTQYF.

The gene calls are TRBV24-1 and TRBJ2-2; no clear D. Trimming left V 6 bases short and J 5 bases short, with 3 bases between. There are 11 residues in the CDR3. In germline, CDR1 is KGHDR, CDR2 SFDVKD. CDR3: CATSWTGELFF. For the CDR3, the DNA is TGTGCCACCAGTTGGACCGGGGAGCTGTTTTTT.

This chain links TRBV27 with TRBJ2-4, with unresolved D. Germline CDR1 MNHEY, CDR2 SMNVEV (reference sequence). This CDR3 contains 16 residues. Trimming removed 5 bases at V and 2 bases at J, with 16 bases between. DNA of the CDR3: TGTGCCAGCAGTCCAGGCTCCTCTTTGACCAAAAACATTCAGTACTTC. Translating it yields CASSPGSSLTKNIQYF.

The chain couples TRBV28 to TRBJ1-2; 7 bases align to TRBD1. Germline V gene data show CDR1 as MDHEN and CDR2 as SYDVKM. With 2 bases clipped from V and 4 bases from J, the junction kept 4 bases outside the gene matches. The CDR3 runs to 14 residues. This CDR3 reads CASSLVGGGYGYTF. Written as DNA, the CDR3 is TGTGCCAGCAGTTTAGTAGGGGGCGGCTATGGCTACACCTTC.

V and J are TRBV6-5 and TRBJ1-5, with D possibly TRBD1 on 5 matching bases. V was cut by 6 bases and J by 2 bases, with 14 bases left in between. Germline V gene sequence: CDR1 MNHEY, CDR2 SVGAGI. The CDR3 is made up of 15 amino acids. CDR3 region: CASRRGKVGNQPQHF. CDR3 DNA: TGTGCCAGCAGGAGGGGCAAGGTGGGCAATCAGCCCCAGCATTTT.

The chain has TRBV11-2 and TRBJ2-7; TRBD2 is a possible D gene (6 bases). Germline CDR1 and CDR2: SGHAT and FQNNGV. The germline V and J ends were trimmed by 5 bases and 4 bases, with 15 bases remaining between them. The CDR3 is 14 amino acids. The CDR3 nucleotides are TGTGCCAGCAGCCTCCGGGACTTCTCTTACGAGCAGTACTTC. Its protein is CASSLRDFSYEQYF.

The J gene is TRBJ1-2, the V gene TRBV4-1; D is possibly TRBD1 (6 bases). Between the trimmed V and J ends, which lost 1 base and 4 bases, there was a span of 19 bases. The CDR3 is made up of 17 amino acids. Germline CDR1 is MGHRA and CDR2 is YSYEKL. DNA for the CDR3: TGCGCCAGCAGCCAAGTTCAATCCTACAGGGACACCTATGGCTACACCTTC. Translated: CASSQVQSYRDTYGYTF.

The chain has TRBV7-2 and TRBJ2-6; D uncertain. The CDR3 covers 15 residues. CDR1 is SGHTA and CDR2 is FQGNSA in the germline V gene. With 1 base removed from V and 4 bases from J, the gap between germline ends came to 8 bases. CDR3 bases: TGTGCCAGCAGCTTAGGGTCCGCCGGGGCCAACGTCCTGACTTTC. It specifies CASSLGSAGANVLTF. The full variable domain, in which reference TRBV7-2 and TRBJ2-6 provide the parts outside the CDR3, is GAGVSQSPSNKVTEKGKDVELRCDPISGHTALYWYRQSLGQGLEFLIYFQGNSAPDKSGLPSDRFSAERTGGSVSTLTIQRTQQEDSAVYLCASSLGSAGANVLTFGAGSRLTVL.